This TCR beta chain was obtained from a study of blood T cells in healthy people across ages. Using a J-beta primer mix together with a sample-barcoded 5' primer, a second PCR was run for 7 to 11 cycles. TCRdb reprocessed the 5' RACE reads via MiXCR and lists one record per CDR3 protein. The sample has about 690,000 distinct CDR3 sequences; about 43% are singletons. In its sample, this clonotype was seen many times. V lost 4 bases and J lost 0, with 10 bases in between. Germline-derived CDR1 and CDR2 are DFQATT and SNEGSKA (reference sequence). The CDR3 runs 14 residues. The sequenced sample consisted of blood. This receptor was taken from a man aged 80 or over in good health. V usage is TRBV20-1 and J usage is TRBJ1-3, with D hard to call. The chain's CDR3 is CSATDVGSGNTIYF. CDR3 coding DNA: TGCAGTGCTACGGACGTTGGCTCTGGAAACACCATATATTTT.